This T cell receptor (beta chain) was found in a study of blood T cell repertoires in COVID-19. Study as a whole: The United States, Italy and Spain were the sources of the acute and convalescent COVID-19 samples. PBMCs, B-cell-depleted T cells, or T cells provided the cDNA or gDNA that made up the material.

In the original workflow: Estimation of nucleated cell counts was performed using reference gene primer amplification. The repertoire was sequenced with immunoSEQ multiplex PCR; TCRdb's copy has only in-frame clones and lacks some. V and J calls and clone size are given by that table; D and trimming were obtained from the DNA. Found here are 250,000 or so clones, about 85% of them singletons; the top ten hold 3.5% to 5%. This CDR3 spans 17 amino acids. The sequence came from a man aged 55 to 70 with acute or convalescent COVID-19. Material: peripheral blood. The chain combines TRBV21-1 with TRBJ2-1; TRBD1 is the table's D call, not checked against the DNA. TRBV21-1 counts as a pseudogene. The CDR3 DNA is TGTGCCAGCAGCACTTGTGGGACAGGGGTCTCCTACAATGAGCAGTTCTTC. This codes for CASSTCGTGVSYNEQFF.